These 18 T cell receptor beta chains originate from one sample sequenced in a study of blood T cell repertoires in COVID-19. Repertoires were generated with immunoSEQ multiplex PCR, while TCRdb's copy carries only in-frame clones and drops some. This table has roughly 230,000 clones, around 90% appearing once. The sample was peripheral blood. Receptor source: a man aged 70 or older with acute or convalescent COVID-19.

This clone was recorded once. This chain links TRBV6-6 with TRBJ1-4; D may be TRBD1 (6 bases). Germline V gene lookup returns CDR1 MNHNY and CDR2 SVGAGI (reference sequence). The germline V and J ends were trimmed by 3 bases and 7 bases, with 12 bases remaining between them. This CDR3 comprises 14 residues. CDR3 amino acids: CASSYGGAGEKLFF. Here the CDR3 DNA reads TGTGCCAGCAGTTATGGGGGGGCCGGTGAAAAACTGTTTTTT.

V gene TRBV5-6 combines with J gene TRBJ1-6; 8 bases are a match to TRBD1. J was trimmed by 7 bases and V by 1 base; bases with no gene match: 10. The germline V gene has CDR1 SGHDT and CDR2 YYEEEE. CDR3 length: 17 residues. For the CDR3, the DNA is TGTGCCAGCAGCTTGCGAAACAGACAGGGGAGGAATTCACCCCTCCACTTT. As protein: CASSLRNRQGRNSPLHF.

The chain links TRBV29-1 to TRBJ1-2; D not resolved. This CDR3 spans 13 amino acids. CDR1 and CDR2 (germline): SQVTM, ANQGSEA. V lost 5 bases and J lost 4, with 14 bases in between. CDR3 DNA sequence: TGCAGCGTTCGCACCGCGGACTTCTATGGCTACACCTTC. Translated: CSVRTADFYGYTF. The complete variable domain, with remaining parts taken from reference TRBV29-1 and TRBJ1-2, reads SAVISQKPSRDICQRGTSLTIQCQVDSQVTMMFWYRQQPGQSLTLIATANQGSEATYESGFVIDKFPISRPNLTFSTLTVSNMSPEDSSIYLCSVRTADFYGYTFGSGTRLTVV.

The V gene is TRBV30, the J gene TRBJ1-2; no reliable D call. CDR1 is GTSNPN, CDR2 SVGIG, per germline (reference sequence). The V end was cut by 2 bases, the J end by 5 bases, with 6 bases between. This CDR3 is 11 amino acids long. The CDR3 nucleotides are TGTGCCTGGAGTTTCATGTATGGCTACACCTTC. It encodes CAWSFMYGYTF.

The chain employs TRBV7-9 and TRBJ1-6; D is possibly TRBD1 (5 bases). CDR1 is SEHNR and CDR2 is FQNEAQ in the germline V gene (reference sequence). The CDR3 extends over 15 amino acids. The germline V and J ends were trimmed by 0 bases and 8 bases, with 11 bases remaining between them. The CDR3 DNA is TGTGCCAGCAGCTTAGCGGCAGGGTCCCATTCACCCCTCCACTTT. It encodes CASSLAAGSHSPLHF.

V and J are TRBV5-1 and TRBJ2-2; 10 bases line up with TRBD2. This CDR3 has 18 amino acids. Germline values: CDR1 SGHRS, CDR2 YFSETQ. J lost 6 bases, V lost 4 bases, and 15 bases had no gene match. CDR3 region: CASSQGSLGLAGAGELFF. The CDR3 DNA reads TGCGCCAGCAGCCAAGGGTCGCTCGGGCTAGCGGGAGCCGGGGAGCTGTTTTTT.

This rearrangement joins TRBV25-1 to TRBJ1-2; 10 nucleotides line up with TRBD1. The germline V gene encodes CDR1 MGHDK and CDR2 SYGVNS. J gave up 3 bases and V 1 base, and 8 bases lay outside the gene matches. The CDR3 is 17 residues long. The CDR3, as DNA: TGTGCCAGCAGTGAATGGGGGTTCGGGACAGGGGACTATGGCTACACCTTC. Its protein product is CASSEWGFGTGDYGYTF.

The V and J genes are TRBV7-8 and TRBJ1-5, with TRBD1 matching over 8 bases. The J segment lost 7 bases and the V segment lost 2 bases, leaving 10 bases of the junction unmatched. Germline V gene lookup returns CDR1 SGHVS and CDR2 FQNEAQ. This CDR3 contains 16 residues. The CDR3 sequence: CASSLNGGRGRQPQHF. The CDR3 nucleotides are TGTGCCAGCAGCTTAAATGGCGGCAGGGGGCGACAGCCCCAGCATTTT.

The CDR3 protein is CASSQTGGGWNGYTF. DNA of the CDR3: TGTGCCAGCAGTCAAACAGGGGGCGGTTGGAATGGCTACACCTTC. The gene calls are TRBV28 and TRBJ1-2; 9 nucleotides agree with TRBD1. The CDR3 sequence is 15 residues long. J lost 6 bases, V lost 5 bases, and 10 bases had no gene match. Germline CDR1 is MDHEN and CDR2 is SYDVKM.

This clone showed up just once. The J gene is TRBJ2-2, the V gene TRBV3-1 (or the pseudogene TRBV3-2); 14 bases agree with TRBD2. The germline CDR1 and CDR2 sequences are LGHDT and YNNKEL (reference sequence). Trimming took 3 bases from V and 3 from J; bases not matched to a gene: 9. The CDR3 runs 19 residues. In nucleotides, the CDR3 is TGTGCCAGCAGCCAGTGGGGACTAGCGGGAGTGGGGCACACCGGGGAGCTGTTTTTT. Encoded protein: CASSQWGLAGVGHTGELFF.

The gene calls are TRBV19 and TRBJ2-1; D is perhaps TRBD2 (6 bases). V was clipped by 1 base and J by 8 bases, with 6 bases between them. The CDR3 consists of 12 residues. In germline, CDR1 is LNHDA, CDR2 SQIVND (reference sequence). In DNA form, the CDR3 reads TGTGCCAGTAGTATAGCGGGAGATGAGCAGTTCTTC. This translates into CASSIAGDEQFF.

V gene TRBV7-2 combines with J gene TRBJ2-1; 8 bases align to TRBD2. With 5 bases clipped from V and 3 bases from J, the junction kept 6 bases outside the gene matches. Germline V gene lookup returns CDR1 SGHTA and CDR2 FQGNSA. This CDR3 is 15 amino acids long. The chain's CDR3 is CASSPPGLVYNEQFF. The CDR3 DNA follows: TGTGCCAGCAGCCCGCCGGGACTAGTCTACAATGAGCAGTTCTTC.

The chain joins TRBV7-3 to TRBJ2-1, with 12 bases fitting TRBD1. CDR1 and CDR2 from the germline V gene are SGHTA and FQGTGA. The CDR3 has 13 amino acids. After removal of 5 bases from V and 9 bases from J, the junction contained 2 bases not matched to a gene. The CDR3 DNA is TGTGCCAGCAGCGGGACAGGGGGCGGTGAGCAGTTCTTC. Protein: CASSGTGGGEQFF.

This chain joins TRBV5-1 and TRBJ2-5, with 10 bases fitting TRBD2. Germline CDR1 is SGHRS and CDR2 is YFSETQ. The CDR3 totals 15 residues. The junction had 4 bases not matched to a gene; V was cut back by 4 bases and J by 1 base. CDR3 sequence reads: CASSRRTSGQETQYF. CDR3 nucleotides: TGCGCCAGCAGCCGTCGGACTAGCGGCCAAGAGACCCAGTACTTC.

The chain couples TRBV9 to TRBJ2-7; TRBD2 aligns across 8 bases. Germline CDR1 SGDLS, CDR2 YYNGEE. CDR3 length: 15 amino acids. J was trimmed by 7 bases and V by 4 bases; bases with no gene match: 13. The CDR3 nucleotides read TGTGCCAGCAGCACAGGGACTCTAGCGGGCGGGGAGCAGTACTTC. Its protein product is CASSTGTLAGGEQYF.

The genes are TRBV19 and TRBJ1-2; 7 bases agree with TRBD1. There are 14 residues in the CDR3. V trimming: 8 bases; J trimming: 8 bases; junction bases outside the gene matches: 14. The germline V gene encodes CDR1 LNHDA and CDR2 SQIVND (reference sequence). The CDR3 nucleotides read TGTGCCAGTCTACGCCCGGGACAGCGAAGAGGCTACACCTTC. Translated: CASLRPGQRRGYTF.

The chain has TRBV19 and TRBJ2-1; D is undetermined. Germline V gene lookup returns CDR1 LNHDA and CDR2 SQIVND (reference sequence). There are 13 residues in the CDR3. The germline V and J ends were trimmed by 3 bases and 6 bases, with 9 bases remaining between them. CDR3: CASSIPPGNEQFF. CDR3 sequence (DNA): TGTGCCAGTAGTATCCCCCCGGGCAATGAGCAGTTCTTC.

V usage is TRBV7-9 and J usage is TRBJ2-5; D call uncertain. CDR1 SEHNR and CDR2 FQNEAQ come from the germline V gene (reference sequence). The CDR3 extends over 15 amino acids. V dropped 3 bases and J dropped 3 bases, with 14 bases sitting between them. CDR3: CASSLNSPREETQYF. CDR3 in DNA: TGTGCCAGCAGCTTGAATTCCCCCCGCGAAGAGACCCAGTACTTC.